The present entry profiles one T cell receptor (beta chain) with its context. V was clipped by 5 bases and J by 3 bases, with 13 bases between them. The germline CDR1 and CDR2 sequences are KGHDR and SFDVKD. CDR3 size: 16 residues. The data originate from a study of blood T cell repertoires in COVID-19. Clones were sequenced by immunoSEQ multiplex PCR, and TCRdb holds only the in-frame ones, with some missing. This repertoire shows over 150,000 clones, around 80% found once; its top ten account for around 8.1%. The sequencing sample was made of peripheral blood. The chain carries TRBV24-1 and TRBJ2-6; TRBD1 is a possible D gene (7 bases). The sequence came from a man in his sixties with acute or convalescent COVID-19. Written as DNA, the CDR3 is TGTGCCACCAGTGTCGGAGGGGGCGTTGGGGCCAACGTCCTGACTTTC. This sequence encodes CATSVGGGVGANVLTF.